The rows below give T cell receptor beta chains drawn from one sample of a study of T cells in Graves' hyperthyroidism and ophthalmopathy. TCRdb re-derived calls from the multiplex PCR reads in MiXCR, one entry per CDR3 protein. The repertoire holds approximately 220,000 distinct CDR3 sequences, with 15% to 20% as singletons. The material sequenced was blood. Receptors were obtained from a man in his forties with Graves' hyperthyroidism. The CDR3 runs from the conserved cysteine through the conserved F or W. Fields, in order: J gene, D gene, clone size, V gene, CDR3 protein, CDR3 DNA. A D gene is named only where the DNA matches it firmly. Clone sizes are given selectively: once, few, many, or a class where the clone is expanded.

J gene: TRBJ1-5
D gene: TRBD1
clone size: many
V gene: TRBV28
CDR3 protein: CASSQTGGNQPQHF
CDR3 DNA: TGTGCCAGCAGTCAGACAGGGGGCAATCAGCCCCAGCATTTT

J gene: TRBJ1-3
D gene: NA
clone size: many
V gene: TRBV7-2
CDR3 protein: CASSFMGDLGNTIYF
CDR3 DNA: TGTGCCAGCAGCTTTATGGGAGATCTGGGAAACACCATATATTTT

J gene: TRBJ1-4
D gene: NA
clone size: many
V gene: TRBV7-9
CDR3 protein: CASTTTATNEKLFF
CDR3 DNA: TGTGCCAGCACCACGACAGCAACTAATGAAAAACTGTTTTTT

J gene: TRBJ2-7
D gene: NA
clone size: many
V gene: TRBV5-1
CDR3 protein: CASSPNGGGEQYF
CDR3 DNA: TGCGCCAGCAGCCCAAACGGGGGCGGGGAGCAGTACTTC

J gene: TRBJ2-7
D gene: NA
clone size: many
V gene: TRBV5-1
CDR3 protein: CASSLEPVLNEQYF
CDR3 DNA: TGCGCCAGCAGCTTGGAACCGGTCTTAAACGAGCAGTACTTC

J gene: TRBJ1-1
D gene: NA
clone size: many
V gene: TRBV10-3
CDR3 protein: CAISDFGTEAFF
CDR3 DNA: TGTGCCATCAGTGATTTTGGGACTGAAGCTTTCTTT

J gene: TRBJ1-1
D gene: NA
clone size: many
V gene: TRBV7-9
CDR3 protein: CASSFGGSTEAFF
CDR3 DNA: TGTGCCAGCAGCTTCGGAGGGAGCACTGAAGCTTTCTTT

J gene: TRBJ2-5
D gene: TRBD2
clone size: once
V gene: TRBV20-1
CDR3 protein: CSARGVARGGQETQYF
CDR3 DNA: TGCAGTGCTAGGGGCGTAGCTCGGGGGGGACAAGAGACCCAGTACTTC

J gene: TRBJ1-2
D gene: TRBD1
clone size: many
V gene: TRBV9
CDR3 protein: CASSEGDRTYGYTF
CDR3 DNA: TGTGCCAGCAGCGAGGGGGACAGAACCTATGGCTACACCTTC

J gene: TRBJ1-5
D gene: NA
clone size: NA
V gene: TRBV9
CDR3 protein: CASSVGPHSNQPQHF
CDR3 DNA: TGTGCCAGCAGCGTAGGGCCGCATAGCAATCAGCCCCAGCATTTT

J gene: TRBJ1-6
D gene: NA
clone size: many
V gene: TRBV6-5
CDR3 protein: CASSYSQFTNSPLHF
CDR3 DNA: TGTGCCAGCAGTTACTCCCAGTTTACTAATTCACCCCTCCACTTT

J gene: TRBJ2-2
D gene: TRBD1
clone size: NA
V gene: TRBV7-9
CDR3 protein: CASSSWTGDTGELFF
CDR3 DNA: TGTGCCAGCAGCTCTTGGACAGGGGACACCGGGGAGCTGTTTTTT

J gene: TRBJ2-2
D gene: NA
clone size: many
V gene: TRBV20-1
CDR3 protein: CSAQRPGTSNTGELFF
CDR3 DNA: TGCAGTGCTCAACGTCCGGGAACCTCGAACACCGGGGAGCTGTTTTTT

J gene: TRBJ1-2
D gene: NA
clone size: few
V gene: TRBV20-1
CDR3 protein: CSAREMDSLRYGYTF
CDR3 DNA: TGCAGTGCTAGAGAGATGGACAGTTTACGCTATGGCTACACCTTC

J gene: TRBJ2-1
D gene: NA
clone size: few
V gene: TRBV7-2
CDR3 protein: CASSFIGFVGNEQFF
CDR3 DNA: TGTGCCAGCAGCTTTATAGGTTTCGTCGGCAATGAGCAGTTCTTC

J gene: TRBJ2-4
D gene: NA
clone size: NA
V gene: TRBV6-1
CDR3 protein: CASMRGTTKNIQYF
CDR3 DNA: TGTGCCAGCATGAGAGGAACGACCAAAAACATTCAGTACTTC

J gene: TRBJ2-7
D gene: TRBD2
clone size: many
V gene: TRBV11-3
CDR3 protein: CASSSGTSGGTEQYF
CDR3 DNA: TGTGCCAGCAGCTCTGGGACTAGCGGGGGGACCGAGCAGTACTTC

J gene: TRBJ2-5
D gene: NA
clone size: many
V gene: TRBV24-1
CDR3 protein: CATSDLTDQETQYF
CDR3 DNA: TGTGCCACCAGTGATTTGACAGACCAAGAGACCCAGTACTTC

J gene: TRBJ2-1
D gene: NA
clone size: NA
V gene: TRBV6-5
CDR3 protein: CASSYSTGVSYNEQFF
CDR3 DNA: TGTGCCAGCAGTTACTCGACCGGGGTGTCCTACAATGAGCAGTTCTTC

J gene: TRBJ2-1
D gene: NA
clone size: NA
V gene: TRBV24-1
CDR3 protein: CATRPTQGSYNEQFF
CDR3 DNA: TGTGCCACCAGACCAACGCAGGGGTCCTACAATGAGCAGTTCTTC

J gene: TRBJ1-2
D gene: NA
clone size: NA
V gene: TRBV25-1
CDR3 protein: CASSRDRPEGYTF
CDR3 DNA: TGTGCCAGCAGCAGAGACAGGCCGGAGGGCTACACCTTC

J gene: TRBJ2-1
D gene: NA
clone size: few
V gene: TRBV6-6
CDR3 protein: CASSYGSSNEQFF
CDR3 DNA: TGTGCCAGCAGTTACGGGAGTTCCAATGAGCAGTTCTTC

J gene: TRBJ2-7
D gene: TRBD1
clone size: many
V gene: TRBV12-3/TRBV12-4
CDR3 protein: CASSWTGAYEQYF
CDR3 DNA: TGTGCCAGCAGTTGGACAGGGGCTTACGAGCAGTACTTC

J gene: TRBJ1-2
D gene: NA
clone size: NA
V gene: TRBV18
CDR3 protein: CASSYTNGGANYGYTF
CDR3 DNA: TGTGCCAGCTCATACACCAATGGGGGGGCCAACTATGGCTACACCTTC